These T cell receptor beta chains were read from a single sample in a study of T cells in Graves' hyperthyroidism and ophthalmopathy. TCRdb used MiXCR to reprocess the multiplex PCR reads, holding one entry per CDR3 protein. The repertoire holds roughly 640,000 distinct CDR3 sequences, with approximately 16% as singletons. Sequenced input: blood. The receptors were gathered from a woman in her 40s with Graves' ophthalmopathy. Each CDR3 is given without its conserved first and last residue. The order of the fields is J gene, D gene, clone size, V gene, CDR3 protein. The D gene is left open where the match is weak. The listing skips clone size in some rows; elsewhere it reads once, few, many or a size class.

TRBJ1-2 | - | - | TRBV19 | ASSMTDSLPSNGYT
TRBJ2-3 | - | many | TRBV11-2 | ASSLNRGSNTDTQY
TRBJ2-1 | - | few | TRBV6-5 | ASSYHSGLYNEQF
TRBJ2-7 | - | - | TRBV4-1 | ASSQGTPYYEQY
TRBJ2-4 | - | few | TRBV5-1 | ASSLDLSAKNIQY
TRBJ2-7 | TRBD1 | many | TRBV12-3/TRBV12-4 | ASGPGTGVREQY
TRBJ2-2 | TRBD2 | many | TRBV20-1 | SARDLAGGPGTGELF
TRBJ1-6 | - | many | TRBV3-1 | ASSRRGGGNSPLH
TRBJ2-5 | - | few | TRBV20-1 | SVRRTAQETQY
TRBJ2-1 | TRBD2 | - | TRBV11-2 | ASRVGTSGGAGNEQF
TRBJ1-1 | TRBD1 | many | TRBV2 | ASIAQGTVSAF
TRBJ1-1 | TRBD1 | - | TRBV5-1 | ASSPDPDRGKGSAF
TRBJ2-7 | - | few | TRBV12-3/TRBV12-4 | ASRGTPTYEQY
TRBJ2-3 | - | - | TRBV7-3 | ASGKTGGPTDTQY
TRBJ1-6 | - | - | TRBV18 | ASSPLPGPISPLH
TRBJ2-3 | TRBD2 | many | TRBV11-2 | ASSFLAAGTDTQY
TRBJ1-1 | - | many | TRBV28 | ASSSLGQPYTEAF
TRBJ2-5 | - | - | TRBV18 | ASSPDYQETQY
TRBJ1-6 | - | few | TRBV7-8 | ASSLGPPLH
TRBJ1-2 | - | many | TRBV4-1 | ASSQDQAGLPNYGYT
TRBJ2-7 | TRBD2 | many | TRBV28 | ASSSPGLAPYEQY
TRBJ1-6 | TRBD1 | - | TRBV3-1 | ASSQESGQGNSPLH
TRBJ2-5 | - | - | TRBV5-1 | ASSLAFRGEQETQY
TRBJ2-4 | - | - | TRBV19 | ASSMGGLAKNIQY
TRBJ1-5 | - | few | TRBV3-1 | ASSQGGNNQPQH
TRBJ2-1 | TRBD2 | - | TRBV20-1 | SARDLGLAGGPEYNEQF
TRBJ1-4 | TRBD1 | - | TRBV5-5 | ASSYQTGTNEKLF
TRBJ2-5 | TRBD2 | few | TRBV3-1 | AGGRRGEETQY
TRBJ2-7 | TRBD2 | many | TRBV28 | ASTPGPSGTYEQY
TRBJ1-2 | TRBD1 | many | TRBV3-1 | ASSRDRGSNYGYT
TRBJ2-7 | - | many | TRBV20-1 | SAPGPTSWGRYEQY
TRBJ1-4 | - | - | TRBV6-1 | ASSSGATNEKLF
TRBJ2-3 | TRBD2 | few | TRBV6-2/TRBV6-3 | ASRQTSIADTQY
TRBJ1-5 | - | many | TRBV20-1 | SARDSGFSNQPQH
TRBJ2-1 | TRBD2 | - | TRBV28 | ASSLDPAGGQNEQF
TRBJ2-1 | - | many | TRBV7-9 | ASSSRDRYNEQF
TRBJ2-2 | - | - | TRBV12-3/TRBV12-4 | ASSPTLRGGTGELF
TRBJ2-7 | - | few | TRBV4-1 | ASSFNSREQY
TRBJ2-3 | TRBD1 | - | TRBV12-3/TRBV12-4 | ASSSPNRGLVQY
TRBJ1-3 | - | - | TRBV7-9 | ASSPRADSSGNTIY
TRBJ2-7 | - | - | TRBV27 | ATGPSGYEQY
TRBJ2-7 | TRBD1 | few | TRBV4-1 | ASSLQPGQGSYEQY
TRBJ1-2 | - | many | TRBV27 | ASRPPGGGYT
TRBJ2-3 | - | many | TRBV5-1 | ASSLKLPSTDTQY
TRBJ2-1 | TRBD1 | many | TRBV11-2 | ASSLVGTGSYNEQF
TRBJ2-1 | TRBD2 | many | TRBV20-1 | SAQGTSGSHRNEQF
TRBJ2-5 | - | many | TRBV2 | ASRTTRVQETQY
TRBJ2-1 | TRBD2 | - | TRBV18 | ASSLTTSGGYNEQF
TRBJ2-1 | - | many | TRBV7-9 | ASSFRRDDHNEQF
TRBJ1-5 | - | few | TRBV6-1 | ATQPQH
TRBJ1-5 | TRBD1 | few | TRBV6-1 | ASRTGQKQPQH
TRBJ2-2 | TRBD2 | - | TRBV20-1 | SGGGGDTGELF
TRBJ1-2 | - | - | TRBV29-1 | SVESGSYGYT
TRBJ1-4 | - | many | TRBV28 | ASSFSKGPLNEKLF
TRBJ2-7 | - | - | TRBV3-1 | ASSQRTAYYEQY